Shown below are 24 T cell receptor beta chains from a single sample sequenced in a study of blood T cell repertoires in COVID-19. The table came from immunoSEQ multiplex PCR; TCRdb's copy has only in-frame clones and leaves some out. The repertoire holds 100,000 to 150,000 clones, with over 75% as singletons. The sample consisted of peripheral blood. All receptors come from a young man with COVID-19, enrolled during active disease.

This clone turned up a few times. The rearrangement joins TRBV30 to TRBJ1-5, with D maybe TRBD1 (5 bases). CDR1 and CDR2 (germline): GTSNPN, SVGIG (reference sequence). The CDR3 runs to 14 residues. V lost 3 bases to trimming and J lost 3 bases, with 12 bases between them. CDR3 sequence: CAWRDTGFNQPQHF. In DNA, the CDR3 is TGTGCCTGGAGGGATACAGGTTTCAATCAGCCCCAGCATTTT. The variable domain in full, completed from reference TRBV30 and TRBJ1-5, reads SQTIHQWPATLVQPVGSPLSLECTVEGTSNPNLYWYRQAAGRGLQLLFYSVGIGQISSEVPQNLSASRPQDRQFILSSKKLLLSDSGFYLCAWRDTGFNQPQHFGDGTRLSIL.

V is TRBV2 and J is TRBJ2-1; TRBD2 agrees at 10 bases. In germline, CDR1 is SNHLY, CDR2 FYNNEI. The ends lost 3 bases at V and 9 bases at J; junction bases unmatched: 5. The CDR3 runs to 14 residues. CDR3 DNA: TGTGCCAGCAGTGAGCAGCGGGGGGGCCTTGAGCAGTTCTTC. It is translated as CASSEQRGGLEQFF.

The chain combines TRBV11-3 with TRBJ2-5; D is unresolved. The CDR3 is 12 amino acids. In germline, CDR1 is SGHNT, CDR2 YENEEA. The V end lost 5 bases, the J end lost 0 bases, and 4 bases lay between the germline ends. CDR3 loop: CASSGDQETQYF. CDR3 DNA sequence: TGTGCCAGCAGCGGAGACCAAGAGACCCAGTACTTC.

The DNA for the CDR3 is TGTGCCAGCAGCCCCTCGACAGGGGGCGACAGCTATGGCTACACCTTC. Translating gives CASSPSTGGDSYGYTF. The chain links TRBV7-8 to TRBJ1-2; 10 bases agree with TRBD1. V lost 5 bases, J lost 4 bases, and 10 bases stayed unmatched. The CDR3 length is 16 residues. Germline CDR1 and CDR2: SGHVS and FQNEAQ.

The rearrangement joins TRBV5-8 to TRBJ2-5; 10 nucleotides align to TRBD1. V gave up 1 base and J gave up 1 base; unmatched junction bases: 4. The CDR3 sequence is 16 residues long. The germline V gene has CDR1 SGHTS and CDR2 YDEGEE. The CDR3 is CASSLIGTGAQETQYF. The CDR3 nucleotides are TGTGCCAGCAGCTTGATCGGGACAGGGGCCCAAGAGACCCAGTACTTC.

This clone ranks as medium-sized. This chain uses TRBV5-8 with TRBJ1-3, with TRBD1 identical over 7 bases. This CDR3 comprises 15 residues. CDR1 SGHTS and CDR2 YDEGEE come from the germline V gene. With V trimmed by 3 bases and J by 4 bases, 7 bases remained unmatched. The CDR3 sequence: CASSSPGQRGNTIYF. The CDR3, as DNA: TGTGCCAGCAGCTCCCCGGGACAGAGAGGAAACACCATATATTTT.

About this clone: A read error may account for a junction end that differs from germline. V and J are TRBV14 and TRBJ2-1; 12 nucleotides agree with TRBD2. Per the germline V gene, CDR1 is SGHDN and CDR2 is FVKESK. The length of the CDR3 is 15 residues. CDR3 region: CASSHRGGASGRAVF. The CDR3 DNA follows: TGTGCCAGCAGCCACAGGGGAGGGGCTAGCGGGAGGGCCGTCTTC.

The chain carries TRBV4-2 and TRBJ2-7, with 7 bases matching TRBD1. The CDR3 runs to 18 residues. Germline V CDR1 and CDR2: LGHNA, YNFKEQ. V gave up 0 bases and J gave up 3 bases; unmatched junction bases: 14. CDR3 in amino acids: CASSQEEGGRHTYYEQYF. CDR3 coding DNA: TGTGCCAGCAGCCAAGAAGAAGGGGGCAGACACACTTACTACGAGCAGTACTTC.

This CDR3 is CASSFSTEETQYF. The CDR3, as DNA: TGTGCCAGCAGCTTTTCGACTGAAGAGACCCAGTACTTC. The J gene is TRBJ2-5, the V gene TRBV7-9; D not resolved. The CDR3 sequence is 13 residues long. Germline CDR1 is SEHNR and CDR2 is FQNEAQ (reference sequence). V gave up 3 bases and J gave up 3 bases, with 8 bases separating them. Based on the CDR3 plus reference TRBV7-9 and TRBJ2-5, the full variable domain is DTGVSQNPRHKITKRGQNVTFRCDPISEHNRLYWYRQTLGQGPEFLTYFQNEAQLEKSRLLSDRFSAERPKGSFSTLEIQRTEQGDSAMYLCASSFSTEETQYFGPGTRLLVL.

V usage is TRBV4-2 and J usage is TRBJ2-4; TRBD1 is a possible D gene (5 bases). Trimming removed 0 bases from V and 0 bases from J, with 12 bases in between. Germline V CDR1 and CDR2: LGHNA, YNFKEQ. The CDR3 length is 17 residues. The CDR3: CASSQEEDSTAKNIQYF. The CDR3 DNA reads TGTGCCAGCAGCCAAGAAGAAGACAGCACAGCCAAAAACATTCAGTACTTC.

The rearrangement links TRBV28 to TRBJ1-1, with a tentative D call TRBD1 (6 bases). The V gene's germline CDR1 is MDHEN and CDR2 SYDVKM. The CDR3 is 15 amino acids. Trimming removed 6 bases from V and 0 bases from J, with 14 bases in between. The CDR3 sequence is CASRFSGVMNTEAFF. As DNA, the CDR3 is TGTGCCAGCAGATTTTCAGGGGTCATGAACACTGAAGCTTTCTTT.

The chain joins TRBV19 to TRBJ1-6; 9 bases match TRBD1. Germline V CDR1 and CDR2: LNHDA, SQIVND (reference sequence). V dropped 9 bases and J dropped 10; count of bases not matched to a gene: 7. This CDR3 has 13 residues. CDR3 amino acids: CASNRGPQSPLHF. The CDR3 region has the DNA TGTGCCAGCAACAGGGGGCCTCAATCACCCCTCCACTTT.

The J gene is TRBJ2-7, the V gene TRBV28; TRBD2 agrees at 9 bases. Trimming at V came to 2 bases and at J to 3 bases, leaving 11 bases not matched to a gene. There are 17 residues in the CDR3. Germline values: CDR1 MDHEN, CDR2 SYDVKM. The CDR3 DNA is TGTGCCAGCAGTTTACCCCAGGGGCGGGGGGGCCTCTACGAGCAGTACTTC. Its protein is CASSLPQGRGGLYEQYF. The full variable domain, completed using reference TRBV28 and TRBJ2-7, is DVKVTQSSRYLVKRTGEKVFLECVQDMDHENMFWYRQDPGLGLRLIYFSYDVKMKEKGDIPEGYSVSREKKERFSLILESASTNQTSMYLCASSLPQGRGGLYEQYFGPGTRLTVT.

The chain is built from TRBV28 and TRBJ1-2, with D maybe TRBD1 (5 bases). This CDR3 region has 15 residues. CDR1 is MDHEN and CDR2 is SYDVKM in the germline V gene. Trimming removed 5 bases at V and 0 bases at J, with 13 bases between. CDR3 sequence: CASSPRQQSNYGYTF. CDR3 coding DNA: TGTGCCAGCAGTCCCCGACAGCAATCTAACTATGGCTACACCTTC.

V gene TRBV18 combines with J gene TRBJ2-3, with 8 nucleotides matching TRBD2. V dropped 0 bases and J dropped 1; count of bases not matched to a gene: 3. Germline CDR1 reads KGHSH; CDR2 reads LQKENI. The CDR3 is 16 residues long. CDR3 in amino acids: CASSPPAAGGTDTQYF. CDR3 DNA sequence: TGTGCCAGCTCACCACCGGCAGCGGGGGGCACAGATACGCAGTATTTT.

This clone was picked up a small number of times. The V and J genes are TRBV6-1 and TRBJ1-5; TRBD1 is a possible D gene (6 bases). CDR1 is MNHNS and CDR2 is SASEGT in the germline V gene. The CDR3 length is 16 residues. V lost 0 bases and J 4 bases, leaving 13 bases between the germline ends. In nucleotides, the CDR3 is TGTGCCAGCAGTGAAGCGGTTGGGGGCGAAAATCAGCCCCAGCATTTT. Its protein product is CASSEAVGGENQPQHF.

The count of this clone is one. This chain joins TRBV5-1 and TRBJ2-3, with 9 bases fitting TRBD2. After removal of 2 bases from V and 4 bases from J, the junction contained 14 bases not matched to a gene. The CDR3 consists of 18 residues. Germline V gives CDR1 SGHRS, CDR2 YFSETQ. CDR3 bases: TGCGCCAGCAGCTTTCCTCAGGCTTCTAGCGGGATCCCAGATACGCAGTATTTT. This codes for CASSFPQASSGIPDTQYF. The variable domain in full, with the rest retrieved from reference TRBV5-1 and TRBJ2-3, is KAGVTQTPRYLIKTRGQQVTLSCSPISGHRSVSWYQQTPGQGLQFLFEYFSETQRNKGNFPGRFSGRQFSNSRSEMNVSTLELGDSALYLCASSFPQASSGIPDTQYFGPGTRLTVL.

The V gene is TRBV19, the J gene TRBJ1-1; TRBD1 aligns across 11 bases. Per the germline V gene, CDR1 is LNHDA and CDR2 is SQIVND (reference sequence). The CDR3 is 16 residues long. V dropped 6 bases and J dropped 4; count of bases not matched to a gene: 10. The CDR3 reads CASRTPPGTGGTEAFF. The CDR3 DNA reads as TGTGCCAGTAGAACCCCCCCTGGGACAGGGGGCACTGAAGCTTTCTTT.

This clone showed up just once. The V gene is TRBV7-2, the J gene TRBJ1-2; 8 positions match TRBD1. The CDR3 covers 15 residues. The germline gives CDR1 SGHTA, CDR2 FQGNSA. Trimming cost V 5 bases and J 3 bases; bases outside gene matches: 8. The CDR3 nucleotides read TGTGCCAGCAGCCTCGGACAGGGAACCCACTATGGCTACACCTTC. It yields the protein CASSLGQGTHYGYTF. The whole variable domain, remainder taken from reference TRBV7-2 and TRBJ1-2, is GAGVSQSPSNKVTEKGKDVELRCDPISGHTALYWYRQSLGQGLEFLIYFQGNSAPDKSGLPSDRFSAERTGGSVSTLTIQRTQQEDSAVYLCASSLGQGTHYGYTFGSGTRLTVV.

CDR3 protein: CASGLINQPQHF. The CDR3 DNA follows: TGTGCCAGCGGACTGATCAATCAGCCCCAGCATTTT. This sequence joins TRBV28 and TRBJ1-5; no clear D. The germline V gene encodes CDR1 MDHEN and CDR2 SYDVKM. The CDR3 runs to 12 residues. Trimming cost V 8 bases and J 3 bases, with 8 bases left between them.

The CDR3 coding sequence is TGTGCTAGTGGTTTGGCCCCCGGACAGGGTAAAGATCAGCCCCAGCATTTT. It specifies CASGLAPGQGKDQPQHF. The chain recombines TRBV12-5 with TRBJ1-5; TRBD1 agrees at 8 bases. Per germline, CDR1 LGHNT and CDR2 FRNRAP. This CDR3 is built from 17 residues. V was pared by 1 base and J by 5 bases, with 10 bases of the junction left unmatched.

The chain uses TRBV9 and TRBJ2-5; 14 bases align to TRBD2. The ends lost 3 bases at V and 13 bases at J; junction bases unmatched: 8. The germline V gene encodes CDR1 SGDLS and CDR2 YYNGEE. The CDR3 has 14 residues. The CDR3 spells CASSAGLAGGLVYF. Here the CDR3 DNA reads TGTGCCAGCAGCGCAGGACTAGCGGGGGGTCTGGTGTACTTC.

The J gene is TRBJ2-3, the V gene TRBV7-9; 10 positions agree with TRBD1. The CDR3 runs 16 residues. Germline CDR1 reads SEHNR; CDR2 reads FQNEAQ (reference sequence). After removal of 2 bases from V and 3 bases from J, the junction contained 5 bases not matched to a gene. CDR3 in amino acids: CASSLSRTGGTDTQYF. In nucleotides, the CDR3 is TGTGCCAGCAGCTTATCCCGGACAGGGGGAACAGATACGCAGTATTTT.

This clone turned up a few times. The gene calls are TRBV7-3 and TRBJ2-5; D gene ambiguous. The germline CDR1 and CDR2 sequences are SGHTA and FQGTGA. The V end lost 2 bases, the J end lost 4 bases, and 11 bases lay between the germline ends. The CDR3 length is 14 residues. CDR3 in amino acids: CASSLGGPSETQYF. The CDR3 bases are TGTGCCAGCAGCTTAGGCGGCCCCTCAGAGACCCAGTACTTC.